Shown below are 5 T cell receptor beta chains from a single sample sequenced in a study of blood T cell repertoires in COVID-19. The table came from immunoSEQ multiplex PCR; TCRdb's copy has only in-frame clones and leaves some out. The sample lists approximately 220,000 clones; approximately 86% were seen once. Sequenced sample: PBMCs or T cells enriched from blood (not recorded which). Source of these receptors: a woman in her 40s with acute COVID-19.

The V and J genes are TRBV7-3 and TRBJ2-1; the match to TRBD2 covers 10 bases. With V trimmed by 5 bases and J by 1 base, 11 bases remained unmatched. The CDR3 sequence is 18 residues long. The V gene's germline CDR1 is SGHTA and CDR2 FQGTGA. The chain's CDR3 is CASSRAGGRSTSYNEQFF. The CDR3 DNA reads TGTGCCAGCAGCCGAGCGGGAGGGCGGAGTACTTCCTACAATGAGCAGTTCTTC.

This clone was picked up one time. The chain recombines TRBV19 with TRBJ1-1, with D maybe TRBD1 (5 bases). Germline CDR1 reads LNHDA; CDR2 reads SQIVND (reference sequence). This CDR3 spans 14 amino acids. Trimming stripped 7 bases from V and 3 bases from J, with 15 bases between. The CDR3 bases are TGTGCCAGTATCGCTGGCAGGGAGGACACTGAAGCTTTCTTT. It codes for CASIAGREDTEAFF.

The chain recombines TRBV11-2 with TRBJ2-5, with TRBD1 identical over 9 bases. Germline CDR1 and CDR2: SGHAT and FQNNGV. The CDR3 runs 14 residues. Trimming took 5 bases from V and 4 from J; bases not matched to a gene: 5. Here the CDR3 DNA reads TGTGCCAGCAGCCCGGGACAGGGAGGAGAGACCCAGTACTTC. Amino acid sequence: CASSPGQGGETQYF.

J is TRBJ2-1 and V is TRBV15, with 8 bases fitting TRBD1. There are 14 residues in the CDR3. The germline CDR1 and CDR2 sequences are LNHNV and YYDKDF (reference sequence). V lost 3 bases, J lost 2 bases, and 0 bases stayed unmatched. The CDR3 DNA reads as TGTGCCACCAGCAGGGACAGGGCCTACAATGAGCAGTTCTTC. Its translation: CATSRDRAYNEQFF.

This chain links TRBV9 with TRBJ2-7; D possibly corresponds to TRBD2 (6 bases). This CDR3 comprises 13 residues. Germline V gene data show CDR1 as SGDLS and CDR2 as YYNGEE. Trimming removed 6 bases from V and 6 bases from J, with 16 bases in between. The CDR3 region has the DNA TGTGCCAGCACCACGACTAGTTCAGGCGAGCAGTACTTC. Amino acids: CASTTTSSGEQYF.